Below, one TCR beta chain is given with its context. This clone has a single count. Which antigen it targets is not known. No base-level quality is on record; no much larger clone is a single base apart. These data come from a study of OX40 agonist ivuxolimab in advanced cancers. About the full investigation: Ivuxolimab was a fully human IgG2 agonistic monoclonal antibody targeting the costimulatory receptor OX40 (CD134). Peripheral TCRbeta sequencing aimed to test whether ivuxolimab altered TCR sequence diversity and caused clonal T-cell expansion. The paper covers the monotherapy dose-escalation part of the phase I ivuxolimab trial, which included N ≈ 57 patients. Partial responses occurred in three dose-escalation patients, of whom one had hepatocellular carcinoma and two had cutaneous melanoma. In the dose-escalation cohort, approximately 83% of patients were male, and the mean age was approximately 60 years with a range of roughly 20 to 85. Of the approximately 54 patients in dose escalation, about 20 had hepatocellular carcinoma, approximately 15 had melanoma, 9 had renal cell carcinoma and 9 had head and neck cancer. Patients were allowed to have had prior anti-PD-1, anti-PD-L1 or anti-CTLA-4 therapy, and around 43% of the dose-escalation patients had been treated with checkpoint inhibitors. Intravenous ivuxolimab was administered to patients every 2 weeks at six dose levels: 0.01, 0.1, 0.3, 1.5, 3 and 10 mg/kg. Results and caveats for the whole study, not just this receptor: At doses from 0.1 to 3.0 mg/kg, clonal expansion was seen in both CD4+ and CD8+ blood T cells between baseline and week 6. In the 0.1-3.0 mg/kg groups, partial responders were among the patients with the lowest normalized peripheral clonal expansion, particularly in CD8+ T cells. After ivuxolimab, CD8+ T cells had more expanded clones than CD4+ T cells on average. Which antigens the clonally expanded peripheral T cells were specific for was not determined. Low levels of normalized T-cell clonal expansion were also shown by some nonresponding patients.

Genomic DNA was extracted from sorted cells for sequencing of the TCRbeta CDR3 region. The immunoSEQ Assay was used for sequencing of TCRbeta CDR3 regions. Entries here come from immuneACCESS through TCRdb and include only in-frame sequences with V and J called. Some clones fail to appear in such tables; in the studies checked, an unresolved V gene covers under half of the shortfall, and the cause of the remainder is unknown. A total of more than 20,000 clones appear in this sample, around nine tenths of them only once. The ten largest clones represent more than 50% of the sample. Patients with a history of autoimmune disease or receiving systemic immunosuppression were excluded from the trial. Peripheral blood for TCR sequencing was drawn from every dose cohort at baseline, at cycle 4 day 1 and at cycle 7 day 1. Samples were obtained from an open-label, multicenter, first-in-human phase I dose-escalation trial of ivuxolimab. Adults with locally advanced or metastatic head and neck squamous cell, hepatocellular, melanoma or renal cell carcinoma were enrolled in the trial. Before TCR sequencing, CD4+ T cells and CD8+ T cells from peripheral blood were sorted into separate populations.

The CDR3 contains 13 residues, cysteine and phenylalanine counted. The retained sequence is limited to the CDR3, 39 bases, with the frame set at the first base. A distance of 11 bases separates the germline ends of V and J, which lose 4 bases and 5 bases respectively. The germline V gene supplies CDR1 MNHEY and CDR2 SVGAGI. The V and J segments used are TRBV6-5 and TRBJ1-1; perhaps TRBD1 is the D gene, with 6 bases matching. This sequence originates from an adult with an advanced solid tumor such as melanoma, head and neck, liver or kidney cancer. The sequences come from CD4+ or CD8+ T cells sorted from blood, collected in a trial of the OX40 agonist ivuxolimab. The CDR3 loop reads CASSFGGPTEAFF. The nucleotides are TGTGCCAGCAGTTTCGGGGGGCCAACTGAAGCTTTCTTT.